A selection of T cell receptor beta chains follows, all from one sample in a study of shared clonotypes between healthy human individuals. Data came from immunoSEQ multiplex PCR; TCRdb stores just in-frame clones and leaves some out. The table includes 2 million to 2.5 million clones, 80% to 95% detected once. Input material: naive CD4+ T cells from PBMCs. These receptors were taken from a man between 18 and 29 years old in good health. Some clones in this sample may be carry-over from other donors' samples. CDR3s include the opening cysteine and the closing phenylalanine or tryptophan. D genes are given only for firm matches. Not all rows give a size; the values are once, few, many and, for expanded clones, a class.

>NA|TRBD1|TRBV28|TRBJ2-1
TGTGCCACCCTAATACGGGGACAGGGACACAATGAGCAGTTCTTC
CATLIRGQGHNEQFF
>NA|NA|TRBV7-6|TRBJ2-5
TGTGCCAGCAGGAGGACACCCCAAGAGACCCAGTACTTC
CASRRTPQETQYF
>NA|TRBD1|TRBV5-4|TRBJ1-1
TGTGCCAGCAGCCCGAGTATCGACAGGGGCACTGAAGCTTTCTTT
CASSPSIDRGTEAFF
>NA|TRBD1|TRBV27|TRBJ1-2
TGTGCCAGCAGAGGGACAGGAAGAAACTATGGCTACACCTTC
CASRGTGRNYGYTF
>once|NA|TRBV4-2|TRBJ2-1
TGTGCCAGCAGTAGCGGAAGCTCCTACAATGAGCAGTTCTTC
CASSSGSSYNEQFF
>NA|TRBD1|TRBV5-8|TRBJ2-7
TGTGCCAGCAGCTCTCCCCGGGACAGGGTCTCCTACGAGCAGTACTTC
CASSSPRDRVSYEQYF
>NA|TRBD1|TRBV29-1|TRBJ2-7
TGCAGCGTTGCCGGGACAGGGCCCTACGAGCAGTACTTC
CSVAGTGPYEQYF
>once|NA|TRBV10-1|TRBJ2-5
TGCGCCAGCAGCGAGTCCACCGAGGGGGAGACCCAGTACTTC
CASSESTEGETQYF
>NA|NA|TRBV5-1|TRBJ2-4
TGCGCCAGCAGCTTGGTCATGGAAAACATTCAGTACTTC
CASSLVMENIQYF
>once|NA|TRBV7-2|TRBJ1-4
TGTGCCAGCAGCTCAAGGGGGTTTCTTGAAAAACTGTTTTTT
CASSSRGFLEKLFF
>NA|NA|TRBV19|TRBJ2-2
TGTGCCAGTAGTATCCCGCGGGGCGCCGGGGAGCTGTTTTTT
CASSIPRGAGELFF
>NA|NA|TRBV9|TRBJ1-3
TGTGCCAGCTCCAGACAGGCTGGAAACACCATATATTTT
CASSRQAGNTIYF
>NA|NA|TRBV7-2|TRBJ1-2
TGTGCCAGCAGCTTTGGAGCTAACTATGGCTACACCTTC
CASSFGANYGYTF
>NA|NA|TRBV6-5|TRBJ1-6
TGTGCCAGCGGGGACGGGAGCTCCTATAATTCACCCCTCCACTTT
CASGDGSSYNSPLHF
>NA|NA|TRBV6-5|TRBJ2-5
TGTGCCAGCAGTTACTCGATGGGTCAAGAGACCCAGTACTTC
CASSYSMGQETQYF
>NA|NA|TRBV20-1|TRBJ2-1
TGCAGTGCTAACCCGGGACTTACACAGTTCTTC
CSANPGLTQFF
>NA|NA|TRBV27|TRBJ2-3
TGTGCCAGCAGCACTAGGACTAGCACAGATACGCAGTATTTT
CASSTRTSTDTQYF
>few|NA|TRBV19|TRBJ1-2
TGTGCCAGTAGTATAGACTACAGAGGGGCTTATGGCTACACCTTC
CASSIDYRGAYGYTF
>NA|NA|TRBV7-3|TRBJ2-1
TGTGCCAGCAGCTTAACCCTACCAGGGCTTGGTTACAGCAATGAGCAGTTCTTC
CASSLTLPGLGYSNEQFF
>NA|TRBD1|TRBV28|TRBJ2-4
TGTGCCAGCAGTTTATTGGAACAGGGGAAAAACATTCAGTACTTC
CASSLLEQGKNIQYF
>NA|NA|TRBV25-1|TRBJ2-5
TGTGCCAGCAGGCCTACAGCAAACCAAGAGACCCAGTACTTC
CASRPTANQETQYF
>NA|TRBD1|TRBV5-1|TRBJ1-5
TGCGCCAGCAGCTTGGGACAGGGAGATCAGCCCCAGCATTTT
CASSLGQGDQPQHF
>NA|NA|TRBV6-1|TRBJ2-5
TGTGCCAGCAGTGAAAGGAAAGGGAGGGGGTATCGAGAGACCCAGTACTTC
CASSERKGRGYRETQYF
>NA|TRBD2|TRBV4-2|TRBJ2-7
TGTGCCAGCAGCTCGCCTGGGACTAGCGGGAAATACGGAGAGCAGTACTTC
CASSSPGTSGKYGEQYF
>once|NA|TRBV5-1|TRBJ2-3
TGCGCCAGCAGCTTTGACAGTAGCACAGATACGCAGTATTTT
CASSFDSSTDTQYF
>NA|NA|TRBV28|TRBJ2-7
TGTGCCAGCAGTTTGTCCAGGCCGATCTACGAGCAGTACTTC
CASSLSRPIYEQYF
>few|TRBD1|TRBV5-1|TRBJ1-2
TGCGCCAGCAGCTTGTCTGCATTCGGACAGGCAAATGGCTACACCTTC
CASSLSAFGQANGYTF
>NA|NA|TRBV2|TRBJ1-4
TGTGCCAGCAATAGAGAGTTTATCGAAAAACTGTTTTTT
CASNREFIEKLFF
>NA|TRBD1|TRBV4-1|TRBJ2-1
TGCGCCAGCAGCCACCCCCCCTGGGACAGTCGGCAGTTCTTC
CASSHPPWDSRQFF
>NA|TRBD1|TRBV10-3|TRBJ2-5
TGTGCCATCAGCCAGGACAGGGGTGAGACCCAGTACTTC
CAISQDRGETQYF
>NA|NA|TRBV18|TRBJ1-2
TGTGCCAGCTCACCTGGGGGGGGATATGGCTACACCTTC
CASSPGGGYGYTF
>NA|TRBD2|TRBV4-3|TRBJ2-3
TGCGCCAGCAGCGCTCGACTAGCGGGGAGAACAGATACGCAGTATTTT
CASSARLAGRTDTQYF
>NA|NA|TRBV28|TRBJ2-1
TGTGCCAGCAGCAGATACAAACTAGCCCGCCCTGGCAATGAGCAGTTCTTC
CASSRYKLARPGNEQFF
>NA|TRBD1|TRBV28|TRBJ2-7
TGTGCCAGCAAGAAGACAGGGTACTACGAGCAGTACTTC
CASKKTGYYEQYF
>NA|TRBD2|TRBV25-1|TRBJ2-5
TGTGCCAGCAGTGAATGGGGGGGAACCCAGTACTTC
CASSEWGGTQYF
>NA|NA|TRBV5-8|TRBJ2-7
TGTGCCAGCAGCTTGGGCCAAGTTTACGAGCAGTACTTC
CASSLGQVYEQYF
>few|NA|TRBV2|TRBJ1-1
TGTGCCAGTCGACGGAACACTGAAGCTTTCTTT
CASRRNTEAFF
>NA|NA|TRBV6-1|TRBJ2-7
TGTGCCAGCAGTGAACCCTATAACGAGCAGTACTTC
CASSEPYNEQYF
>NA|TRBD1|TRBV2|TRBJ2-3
TGTGCCAGCAGTGGACAGGGGGGGTTAGATACGCAGTATTTT
CASSGQGGLDTQYF
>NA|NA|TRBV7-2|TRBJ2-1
TGTGCCAGCAGCTTTGGGCAAGGGTGGGAGCAGTTCTTC
CASSFGQGWEQFF
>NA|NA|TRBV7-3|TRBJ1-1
TGTGCCAGCAGCTCGACTCGGACGAACACTGAAGCTTTCTTT
CASSSTRTNTEAFF
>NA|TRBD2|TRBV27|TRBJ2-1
TGTGCCAGCTCACCGGGACTAGCGGTATACAATGAGCAGTTCTTC
CASSPGLAVYNEQFF
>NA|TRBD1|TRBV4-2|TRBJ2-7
TGTGCCAGCAGCCAAGATAGTCTAGGACAGGGCTATGACGAGCAGTACTTC
CASSQDSLGQGYDEQYF
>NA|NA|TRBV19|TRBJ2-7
TGTGCCAGTAGGGACCTTAGCGGACGAGCCTACGAGCAGTACTTC
CASRDLSGRAYEQYF
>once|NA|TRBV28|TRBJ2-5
TGTGCCAGCTCCGGACAAGAGACCCAGTACTTC
CASSGQETQYF
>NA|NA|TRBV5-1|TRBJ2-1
TGCGCCAGCAGCTTGTCAGGGAAAAGCTCCTACAATGAGCAGTTCTTC
CASSLSGKSSYNEQFF
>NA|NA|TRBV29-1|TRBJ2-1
TGCAGCGTTGCTGGACGGTACAATGAGCAGTTCTTC
CSVAGRYNEQFF
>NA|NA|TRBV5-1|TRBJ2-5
TGCGCCAGCAGCTTGGAGGGTTCAGAGACCCAGTACTTC
CASSLEGSETQYF
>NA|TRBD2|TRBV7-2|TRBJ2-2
TGTGCCAGCAGCTTAGTAGGACTAGCCGGGAACACCGGGGAGCTGTTTTTT
CASSLVGLAGNTGELFF
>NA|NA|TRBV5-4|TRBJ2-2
TGTGCCAGCGGCCGCGTTGGACAGCTGAACACCGGGGAGCTGTTTTTT
CASGRVGQLNTGELFF
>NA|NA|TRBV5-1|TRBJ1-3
TGCGCCAGCAGCTTGGCCGTTGGGGCAAACACCATATATTTT
CASSLAVGANTIYF
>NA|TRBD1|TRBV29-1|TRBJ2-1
TGCAGCGTTTACTCCATTACGGGACAGGGGGGCAATGAGCAGTTCTTC
CSVYSITGQGGNEQFF
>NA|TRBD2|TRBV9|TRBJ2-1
TGTGCCAGCAGCGCGCAACCTGACTGGACTAGCGGGAGATTATGTGAGCAGTTCTTC
CASSAQPDWTSGRLCEQFF
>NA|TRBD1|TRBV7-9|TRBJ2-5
TGTGCCAGCAGCCCCCGACAGGGGCAAGAGACCCAGTACTTC
CASSPRQGQETQYF
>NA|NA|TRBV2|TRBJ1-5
TGTGCCAGCAGTGTAAACAGGGTGTCAAATCAGCCCCAGCATTTT
CASSVNRVSNQPQHF